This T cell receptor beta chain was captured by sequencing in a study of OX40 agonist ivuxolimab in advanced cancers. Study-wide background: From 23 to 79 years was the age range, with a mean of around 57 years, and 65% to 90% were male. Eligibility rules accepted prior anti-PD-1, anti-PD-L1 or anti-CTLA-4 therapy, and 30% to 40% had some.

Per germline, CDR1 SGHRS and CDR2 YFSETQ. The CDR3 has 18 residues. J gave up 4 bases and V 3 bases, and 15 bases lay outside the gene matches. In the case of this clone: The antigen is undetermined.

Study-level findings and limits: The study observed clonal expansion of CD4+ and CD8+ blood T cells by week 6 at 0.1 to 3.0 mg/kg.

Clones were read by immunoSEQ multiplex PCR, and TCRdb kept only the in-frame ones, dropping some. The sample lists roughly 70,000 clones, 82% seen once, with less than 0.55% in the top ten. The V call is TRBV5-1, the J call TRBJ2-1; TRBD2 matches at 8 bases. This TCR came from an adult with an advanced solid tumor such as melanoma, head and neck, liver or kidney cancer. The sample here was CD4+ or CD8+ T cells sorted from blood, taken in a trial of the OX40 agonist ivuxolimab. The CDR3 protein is CASSSTLARGLGYNEQFF. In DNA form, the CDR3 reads TGCGCCAGCAGCTCAACCCTAGCCCGGGGACTAGGGTACAATGAGCAGTTCTTC.